This T cell receptor (beta chain) was recovered during a study of T-cell reconstitution after alpha-beta-depleted transplantation in children. Regarding the study as a whole: Most T-cell counts and diversity one year after the transplant came from T cells that were newly produced. There were some patients whose high TCRbeta diversity at day 60 came from surviving recipient T cells and thymic progenitors.

Trimming removed 0 bases at V and 3 bases at J, with 7 bases between. The CDR3 is 13 residues long. Germline V gives CDR1 SGDLS, CDR2 YYNGEE. The TCRbeta library was prepared with unique molecular identifiers. One entry per CDR3 protein results from TCRdb running MiXCR on the PCR reads. The sample holds around 580,000 distinct CDR3 sequences, under 30% seen once. Note on this clonotype: What it binds is unknown.

V usage is TRBV9 and J usage is TRBJ2-7; no firm D call. The sample consisted of PBMCs, mostly from graft donor cells, taken 360 days after TCRalphabeta/CD19-depleted stem cell transplant. The source is a boy under two years old who had a stem cell transplant for acute myeloid leukemia, so the T cells may come from the graft donor. Here the CDR3 DNA reads TGTGCCAGCAGCGTAGAGGGTCTCTACGAGCAGTACTTC. The encoded protein is CASSVEGLYEQYF.